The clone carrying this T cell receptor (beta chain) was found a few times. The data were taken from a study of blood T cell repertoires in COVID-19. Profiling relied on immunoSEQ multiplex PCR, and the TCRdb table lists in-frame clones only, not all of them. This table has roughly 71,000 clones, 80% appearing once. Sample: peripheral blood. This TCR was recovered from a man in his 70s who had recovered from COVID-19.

The CDR3 DNA reads as TGTGCCAGTAGTTTGAAGGGGCCGAACTCTGGAAACACCATATATTTT. Its translation: CASSLKGPNSGNTIYF. This chain connects TRBV19 to TRBJ1-3; possible D gene TRBD1, 5 bases. Trimming removed 5 bases at V and 0 bases at J, with 14 bases between. The germline V gene encodes CDR1 LNHDA and CDR2 SQIVND (reference sequence). The CDR3 has 16 amino acids.